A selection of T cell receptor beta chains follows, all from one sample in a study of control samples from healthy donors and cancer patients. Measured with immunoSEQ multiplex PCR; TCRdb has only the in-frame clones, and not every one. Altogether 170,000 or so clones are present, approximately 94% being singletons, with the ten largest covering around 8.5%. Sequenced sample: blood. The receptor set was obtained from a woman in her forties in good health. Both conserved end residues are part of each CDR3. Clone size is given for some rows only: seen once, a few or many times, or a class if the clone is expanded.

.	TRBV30	CAWSGLEDTEAFF
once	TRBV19	CASSTQEFLGELFF
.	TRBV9	CASSVGLTSNQPQHF
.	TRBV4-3	CASSQKGNTEAFF
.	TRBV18	CASSPVGQINEKLFF
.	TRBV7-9	CASSPPGGAGTGELFF
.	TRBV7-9	CASSLAGSSYEQYF
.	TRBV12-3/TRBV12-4	CASSETGGAFF
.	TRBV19	CASSIRGPSGGVLLYNEQFF
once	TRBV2	CASKGYSNQPQHF
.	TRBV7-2	CASSPAETRTDTQYF
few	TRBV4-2	CASSQVDSFSPLHF
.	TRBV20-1	CSATGFTEAFF
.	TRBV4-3	CASSQDISYGYTF
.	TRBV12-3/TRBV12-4	CASSYQGRYGYTF
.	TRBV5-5	CASSFVNEQYF
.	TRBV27	CASSPLLGLRGSDTEAFF
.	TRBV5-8	CASSLGTGAGNTIYF
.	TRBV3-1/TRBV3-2	CASTQQVAVGKETQYF
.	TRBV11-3	CASSLDTYSTDTQYF
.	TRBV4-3	CASSQGGTGGYYGYTF
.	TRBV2	CASSLDDLSSGNTIYF
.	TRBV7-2	CASSSIGGHLNQPQHF
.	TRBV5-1	CASSPESNSGNTIYF
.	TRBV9	CASSNRPSGGGTEAFF
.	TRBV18	CASSPSGQGNSPLHF
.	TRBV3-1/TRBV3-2	CASSQVGRITGELFF
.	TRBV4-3	CASSQDRDAYFYGYTF
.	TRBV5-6	CASTLRYGAVGSYEQYF
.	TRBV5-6	CASSFTGLDEQYF
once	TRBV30	CAWSRRTDANYGYTF
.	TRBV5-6	CASSISTKGGYTF
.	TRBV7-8	CASSLERNEQFF
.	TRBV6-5	CASSPGTSGLEQYF
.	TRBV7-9	CASSLTVTVGTEAFF
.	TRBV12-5	CASGVHEQYF
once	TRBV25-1	CASSESGLARQFF
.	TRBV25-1	CASSAGRKNTEAFF
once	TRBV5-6	CASSLGTANEKLFF
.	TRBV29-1	CSVDAGTSGRDEQFF
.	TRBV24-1	CATSDPHSKGYTF
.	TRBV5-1	CASSSLTGGNTEAFF
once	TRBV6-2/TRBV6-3	CASSYSAVTFGNTIYF
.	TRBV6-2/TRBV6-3	CASSYLGHRNTGELFF
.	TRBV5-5	CASSYDRDQETQYF
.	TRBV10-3	CAISGGGQSNEKLFF
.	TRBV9	CASSYAGGDTEAFF
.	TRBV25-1	CASSEAPLFSPLHF
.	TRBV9	CASSVGGGRGNYGYTF
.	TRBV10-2	CASSARITLEFAGNTQYF
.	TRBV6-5	CASRYRLDEKLFF
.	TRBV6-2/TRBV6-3	CASSGSANTIYF